This TCR beta chain stems from a study of response to subunit inactivated influenza vaccine. TCRdb used MiXCR to reprocess the RT-PCR reads, holding one entry per CDR3 protein. The sample shows 600,000 to 850,000 distinct CDR3 sequences, 11% to 15% of them seen only once. This CDR3 region has 13 residues. Germline loops: CDR1 MNHEY, CDR2 SMNVEV (reference sequence). V lost 2 bases and J 1 base, leaving 6 bases between the germline ends. Points on this clonotype: Its antigen is not identified.

General study findings and limits: Few new T cells, the authors suggested, are recruited by each seasonal influenza vaccination.

Specimen: PBMCs from blood, collected 14 to 15 days before vaccination. This receptor was taken from a man between 50 and 59 years old who received an inactivated influenza vaccine. The chain links TRBV27 to TRBJ2-7; D is ambiguous. CDR3 DNA: TGTGCCAGCAGTTTAGGAATGTCCTACGAGCAGTACTTC. Translating gives CASSLGMSYEQYF.